This T cell receptor (beta chain) was recorded in a study of cytomegalovirus exposure and HLA in healthy donors. A multiplex PCR was run with 60 Vbeta primers and 13 Jbeta primers. Clones were sequenced by immunoSEQ multiplex PCR, and TCRdb holds only the in-frame ones, with some missing. Of 220,000 or so clones detected, more than 60% appear once; the ten largest clones hold 1.8%. The TCR was taken from a woman aged 30 to 39 in good health and CMV-seronegative. Specimen: PBMCs.

This CDR3 is CASSLDRGQTDTQYF. CDR3 bases: TGTGCCAGCAGCTTAGATAGGGGCCAGACAGATACGCAGTATTTT. The chain uses TRBV11-2 and TRBJ2-3; the D gene is possibly TRBD1 (5 bases). The V end lost 0 bases, the J end lost 3 bases, and 10 bases lay between the germline ends. The CDR3 length is 15 residues. Germline V gene sequence: CDR1 SGHAT, CDR2 FQNNGV.